This entry concerns a single T cell receptor beta chain. There is no known antigen for this receptor. Base qualities were left out, and no much larger clone turns up one base away. The sample originates from a study of blood T cell repertoires in COVID-19 (dated by TCRdb to the early 2020s). With regard to the full study: Samples from collaborators originated in the United States, Italy and Spain and spanned both the acute and convalescent phases of COVID-19. The material from the prospective study consisted of cDNA or gDNA derived from T cells, B-cell-depleted T cells, or PBMCs. Deeply sampled blood TCRbeta repertoires from subjects exposed to, actively infected with, or recovered from COVID-19 were included in the dataset. The repertoires were released in a freely available public database intended as a resource for research on the immune response to SARS-CoV-2. The samples were drawn from the first 160 participants of the ongoing ImmuneRACE study and from 1,254 subjects provided by 6 global collaborators. Nearly every sample came with metadata listing a de-identified subject ID, COVID-19 status, age in years and sex. Where available, HLA class I and class II types were obtained from metadata supplied by the sample provider rather than from assay-based typing. The study at large found these results: The quantity of clinical and demographic metadata differed by source and by participant and was supplied without curation.

The immunoSEQ Assay, a bias-controlled multiplex PCR, was used to amplify TCRbeta CDR3 regions from genomic DNA. On the study's bioinformatics: Within the assay, amplification of reference gene primers was used to estimate how many nucleated cells each sample contained. To quantify the absolute abundance of each unique TCRbeta CDR3 rearrangement, sequence reads were collapsed and filtered. For each sample, productive Simpson clonality was calculated by taking the square root of Simpson's diversity index across productive rearrangements. Here the immuneACCESS table is served through TCRdb, limited to in-frame sequences with V and J called. Missing clones are a known gap in these copies; in checked studies unresolved V genes cover under half, and the rest lacks a known reason. V, J and clone size are taken as reported in that table, and D and trimming were inferred from the DNA itself. This sample is represented by roughly 100,000 clones; roughly 87% of them were singletons. Jointly, the top ten make up roughly 5.6% of the sample.

One collaborating source in Seattle enrolled patients during active infection and followed them longitudinally through the course of disease. The collaborating institutions used their own protocols to collect whole blood in K2EDTA tubes. For TCRbeta analysis, collaborators shipped samples as frozen whole blood, isolated PBMCs, or DNA extracted from either of those sample types. The specimen was peripheral blood. The receptor was derived from a woman in her 50s with COVID-19, enrolled during active disease.

The nucleotide sequence reads as follows: TGCGCCAGCAGCGCTGCGGCGAGCTTCGCAACTAATGAAAAACTGTTTTTT. Its protein reads: CASSAAASFATNEKLFF. Recombination linked TRBV5-1 to TRBJ1-4; a confident D gene designation cannot be given. Measured from the cysteine to the phenylalanine, the CDR3 is 17 residues long. Just the 51-base CDR3 DNA is kept, in frame starting at base 1. CDR1 SGHRS and CDR2 YFSETQ were looked up in the germline V gene. V sheds 4 bases and J sheds 0 bases, leaving 16 bases between their ends.